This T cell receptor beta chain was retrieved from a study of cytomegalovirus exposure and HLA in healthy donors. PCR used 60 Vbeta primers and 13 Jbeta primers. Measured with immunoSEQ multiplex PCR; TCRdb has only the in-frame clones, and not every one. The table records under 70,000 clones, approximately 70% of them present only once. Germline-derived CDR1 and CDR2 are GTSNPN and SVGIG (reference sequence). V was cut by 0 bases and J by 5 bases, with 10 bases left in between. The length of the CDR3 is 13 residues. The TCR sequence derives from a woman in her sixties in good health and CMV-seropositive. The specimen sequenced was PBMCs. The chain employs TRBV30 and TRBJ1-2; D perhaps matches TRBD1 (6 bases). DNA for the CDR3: TGTGCCTGGAGTGTACAAGGGGGATATGGCTACACCTTC. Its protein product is CAWSVQGGYGYTF.